This entry is about one T cell receptor (beta chain). The antigen remains unidentified. At one end the junction does not follow the germline gene, possibly because of a read error. With 60 Vbeta and 13 Jbeta primers, the PCR was carried out. Original processing notes: Around 80 million unique TCR beta chains, roughly 11 million of them shared, were counted by a later analysis. Only in-frame clones appear in the TCRdb table, and some are missing; sequencing was by immunoSEQ multiplex PCR. The V and J calls and clone size were taken over from that table, and D and trimming were inferred from the DNA. This repertoire includes about 20,000 clones. This record comes from a study of cytomegalovirus exposure and HLA in healthy donors. Whole-study results and caveats: Several of the most significant clusters were apparently associated with common viral pathogens in a later analysis.

Germline CDR1 and CDR2: MNHEY and SMNVEV (reference sequence). The CDR3 spans 16 residues. The sequencing input was PBMCs. This sequence originates from a man aged 60 to 69 in good health and CMV-seropositive. The chain joins TRBV27 to TRBJ2-1; weak D call: TRBD2 (5 bases). CDR3 loop: CASSPPAGSSDNEQFF. The CDR3 DNA sequence: TGTGCCAGCAGTCCTCCCGCGGGTAGCTCCGACAATGAGCAGTTCTTC.